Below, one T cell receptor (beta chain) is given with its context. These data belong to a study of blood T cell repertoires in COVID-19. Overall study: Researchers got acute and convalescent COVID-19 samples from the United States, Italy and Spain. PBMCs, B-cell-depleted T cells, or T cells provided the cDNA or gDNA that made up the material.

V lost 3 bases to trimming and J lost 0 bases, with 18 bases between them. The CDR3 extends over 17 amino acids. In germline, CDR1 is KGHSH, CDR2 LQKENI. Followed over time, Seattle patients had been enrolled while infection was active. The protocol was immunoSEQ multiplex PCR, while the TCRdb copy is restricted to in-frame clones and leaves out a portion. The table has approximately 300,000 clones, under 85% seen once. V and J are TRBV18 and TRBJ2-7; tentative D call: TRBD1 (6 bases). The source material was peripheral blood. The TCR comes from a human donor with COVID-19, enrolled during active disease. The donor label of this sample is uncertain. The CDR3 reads CASSPLPGQKSSYEQYF. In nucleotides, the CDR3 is TGTGCCAGCTCACCCTTACCTGGACAGAAGAGCTCCTACGAGCAGTACTTC. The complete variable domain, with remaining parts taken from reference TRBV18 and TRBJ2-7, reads NAGVMQNPRHLVRRRGQEARLRCSPMKGHSHVYWYRQLPEEGLKFMVYLQKENIIDESGMPKERFSAEFPKEGPSILRIQQVVRGDSAAYFCASSPLPGQKSSYEQYFGPGTRLTVT.